These 15 T cell receptor beta chains came from one sample sequenced in a study of blood T cells in healthy people across ages. Combining a sample-barcoded 5' primer with a J-beta primer mix, a second PCR ran for about 7 to 11 cycles. From the 5' RACE reads, TCRdb called clonotypes with MiXCR, one entry per CDR3 protein. Of 780,000 or so distinct CDR3 sequences in the sample, about 55% were seen once. Sequencing was performed on blood. Source of these receptors: a man older than 75 in good health.

This clonotype was seen only a few times. The CDR3: CASSLFRSGEQYF. The CDR3 nucleotides read TGTGCCAGCAGTTTATTCCGTAGTGGCGAGCAGTACTTC. The V and J genes are TRBV27 and TRBJ2-4; the D is unclear. The J call may be mistaken, given a closer DNA end match to TRBJ2-7. This CDR3 has 13 amino acids. Germline CDR1 MNHEY, CDR2 SMNVEV (reference sequence).

CDR3 nucleotide sequence: TGTGCCAGCATTCCCGCCCCTCCCCGGGACAGGGGGCCTCCATACCACTACGAGCAGTACTTC. Its translation is CASIPAPPRDRGPPYHYEQYF. This chain connects TRBV7-8 to TRBJ2-4; 12 nucleotides align to TRBD1. TRBJ2-7 matches the DNA end more closely, so the J call is doubtful. The V gene's germline CDR1 is SGHVS and CDR2 FQNEAQ. The CDR3 loop spans 21 amino acids.

CDR3 sequence: CSVGGYYEQYF. Written as DNA, the CDR3 is TGCAGCGTTGGCGGATACTACGAGCAGTACTTC. The V and J genes are TRBV29-1 and TRBJ2-7; D is undetermined. This CDR3 comprises 11 residues. V lost 4 bases and J lost 3, with 7 bases in between. CDR1 and CDR2 from the germline V gene are SQVTM and ANQGSEA.

The CDR3 sequence: CASSLRVGSPKNIQYF. DNA for the CDR3: TGTGCCAGCAGCTTGCGGGTGGGCAGCCCCAAAAACATTCAGTACTTC. The chain employs TRBV7-2 and TRBJ2-4, with D perhaps matching TRBD2 (5 bases). The CDR3 contains 16 residues. The ends were cut back, 3 bases at V and 2 bases at J, with 14 bases in the middle. Germline lookup yields CDR1 SGHTA and CDR2 FQGNSA.

J is TRBJ2-6 and V is TRBV6-2 or TRBV6-3; D is ambiguous. The germline V gene has CDR1 MNHEY and CDR2 SVGEGT. Trimming left V 6 bases short and J 4 bases short, with 19 bases between. This CDR3 region has 17 residues. Written as DNA, the CDR3 is TGTGCCAGCAGACCCTTCCGGGTCGGCTCAGGGGCCAACGTCCTGACTTTC. It yields the protein CASRPFRVGSGANVLTF.

This rearrangement joins TRBV27 to TRBJ2-7, with a possible D match to TRBD2 (6 bases). V shed 3 bases and J shed 6 bases, with 18 bases lying between them. There are 15 residues in the CDR3. Germline CDR1 MNHEY, CDR2 SMNVEV (reference sequence). CDR3 coding DNA: TGTGCCAGCAGTTTCCGGGGACTCGACGGCGGCGAGCAGTACTTC. The encoded protein is CASSFRGLDGGEQYF.

This chain uses TRBV20-1 with TRBJ2-7; D perhaps matches TRBD2 (8 bases). This CDR3 contains 16 residues. Germline V gene sequence: CDR1 DFQATT, CDR2 SNEGSKA (reference sequence). Trimming pared 0 bases from V and 3 bases from J, leaving 18 bases between. CDR3 sequence: CSARDRGQREYYEQYF. CDR3 bases: TGCAGTGCTAGAGATAGGGGACAGCGGGAGTACTACGAGCAGTACTTC.

Details on this clonotype: Sequence at one end of the junction differs from germline and may be a read error. V is TRBV29-1 and J is TRBJ2-5, with TRBD1 matching 9 bases. The DNA end lines up better with TRBJ2-7; the J call may be wrong. Per germline, CDR1 SQVTM and CDR2 ANQGSEA. This CDR3 has 14 residues. DNA of the CDR3: TGCGGCGTTGGGGGCCGGACAGGGGCGATCGAGCAGTACTTC. This translates into CGVGGRTGAIEQYF.

V is TRBV5-6 and J is TRBJ2-5; the D gene is possibly TRBD2 (5 bases). The CDR3 is 13 amino acids. Looked up from germline, CDR1 is SGHDT and CDR2 is YYEEEE. V was pared by 0 bases and J by 6 bases, with 9 bases between. The CDR3 DNA follows: TGTGCCAGCAGCTTGGGAGGGCGGCAGACCCAGTACTTC. It translates to CASSLGGRQTQYF.

This clonotype has just one count. A read error may account for a junction end that differs from germline. This chain joins TRBV6-1 and TRBJ2-1; 8 nucleotides line up with TRBD1. The CDR3 contains 17 residues. CDR1 and CDR2 (germline): MNHNS, SASEGT. The CDR3 region is CASSVTGGYASCNEQFF. CDR3 nucleotides: TGTGCCAGCAGTGTCACAGGGGGTTATGCCTCCTGCAATGAGCAGTTCTTC.

The J gene is TRBJ1-2, the V gene TRBV2; a possible D gene is TRBD1 (5 bases). This CDR3 region has 14 residues. Trimming removed 6 bases at V and 2 bases at J, with 13 bases between. Germline CDR1 is SNHLY and CDR2 is FYNNEI. The CDR3 nucleotides are TGTGCCAGCAGGGACACCCAGTTCAACTATGGCTACACCTTC. It translates to CASRDTQFNYGYTF.

The rearrangement links TRBV7-2 to TRBJ2-1; D gene unclear. V lost 4 bases to trimming and J lost 6 bases, with 16 bases between them. Germline CDR1 reads SGHTA; CDR2 reads FQGNSA. The CDR3 has 15 amino acids. The CDR3 region has the DNA TGTGCCAGCAGCTCTGACCCCCTGGGTCCCAATGAGCAGTTCTTC. Translated, it gives CASSSDPLGPNEQFF.

This clonotype came up a few times. This chain uses TRBV24-1 with TRBJ1-2; weak D call: TRBD1 (5 bases). The CDR3 sequence is 13 residues long. Germline lookup yields CDR1 KGHDR and CDR2 SFDVKD. Trimming stripped 4 bases from V and 5 bases from J, with 10 bases between. The DNA of the CDR3 is TGTGCCACCAGTGACTCGACAGAGTATGGCTACACCTTC. Translated: CATSDSTEYGYTF.

This rearrangement joins TRBV29-1 to TRBJ2-2; D possibly corresponds to TRBD2 (5 bases). V lost 2 bases, J lost 7 bases, and 5 bases lay in between. The CDR3 loop spans 11 amino acids. Germline-derived CDR1 and CDR2 are SQVTM and ANQGSEA. CDR3 nucleotides: TGCAGCGTTGAACGGGGCGGGGAGCTGTTTTTT. Amino acid sequence: CSVERGGELFF.

The chain has TRBV5-1 and TRBJ2-7; TRBD1 matches 11 bases. Trimming at V came to 6 bases and at J to 3 bases, leaving 5 bases not matched to a gene. CDR3 length: 14 amino acids. Germline CDR1 and CDR2: SGHRS and YFSETQ. CDR3 in DNA: TGCGCCAGCAATCACGGGACAGGGGGCTACGAGCAGTACTTC. It is translated as CASNHGTGGYEQYF. The entire variable domain, with the rest obtained from reference TRBV5-1 and TRBJ2-7, is as follows: KAGVTQTPRYLIKTRGQQVTLSCSPISGHRSVSWYQQTPGQGLQFLFEYFSETQRNKGNFPGRFSGRQFSNSRSEMNVSTLELGDSALYLCASNHGTGGYEQYFGPGTRLTVT.